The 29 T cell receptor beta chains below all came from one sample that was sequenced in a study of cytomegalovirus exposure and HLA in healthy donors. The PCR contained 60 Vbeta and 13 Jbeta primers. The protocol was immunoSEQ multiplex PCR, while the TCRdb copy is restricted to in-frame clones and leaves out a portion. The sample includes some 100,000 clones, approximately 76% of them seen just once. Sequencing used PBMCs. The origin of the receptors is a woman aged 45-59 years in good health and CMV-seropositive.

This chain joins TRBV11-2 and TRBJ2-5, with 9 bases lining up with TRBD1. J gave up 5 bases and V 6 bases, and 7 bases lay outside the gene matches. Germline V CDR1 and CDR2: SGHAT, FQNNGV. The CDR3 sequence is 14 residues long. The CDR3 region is CASRRGQGRETQYF. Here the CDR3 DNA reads TGTGCCAGCAGAAGGGGACAGGGTCGCGAGACCCAGTACTTC.

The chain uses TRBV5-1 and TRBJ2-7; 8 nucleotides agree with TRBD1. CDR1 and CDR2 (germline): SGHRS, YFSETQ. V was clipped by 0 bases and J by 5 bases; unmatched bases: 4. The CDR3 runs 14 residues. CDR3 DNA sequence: TGCGCCAGCAGCTTGGAACAGGGGGACCACGAGCAGTACTTC. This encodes CASSLEQGDHEQYF.

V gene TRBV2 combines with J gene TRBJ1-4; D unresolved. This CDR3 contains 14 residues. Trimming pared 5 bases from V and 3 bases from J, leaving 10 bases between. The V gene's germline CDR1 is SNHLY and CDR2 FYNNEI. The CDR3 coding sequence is TGTGCCAGCAGTCTTAACAGACCTAATGAAAAACTGTTTTTT. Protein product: CASSLNRPNEKLFF.

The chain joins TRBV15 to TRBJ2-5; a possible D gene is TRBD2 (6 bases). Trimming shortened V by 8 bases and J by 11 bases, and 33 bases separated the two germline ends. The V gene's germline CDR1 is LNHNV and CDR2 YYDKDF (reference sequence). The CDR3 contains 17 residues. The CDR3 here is CATPVTETGEPEGEQYF. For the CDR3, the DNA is TGTGCCACCCCCGTTACCGAAACGGGAGAACCGGAAGGGGAGCAGTACTTC.

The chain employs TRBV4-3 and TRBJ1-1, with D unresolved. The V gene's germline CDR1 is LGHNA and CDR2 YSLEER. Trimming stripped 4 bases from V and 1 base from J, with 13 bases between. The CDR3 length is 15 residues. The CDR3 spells CASSPFSPSNTEAFF. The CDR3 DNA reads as TGCGCCAGCAGCCCATTTAGCCCGTCGAACACTGAAGCTTTCTTT.

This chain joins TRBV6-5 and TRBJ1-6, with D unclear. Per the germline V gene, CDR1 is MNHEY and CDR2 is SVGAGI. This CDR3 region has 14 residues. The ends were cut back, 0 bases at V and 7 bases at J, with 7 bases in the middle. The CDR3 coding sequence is TGTGCCAGCAGTTACTCGAGGGAAAATTCACCCCTCCACTTT. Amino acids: CASSYSRENSPLHF.

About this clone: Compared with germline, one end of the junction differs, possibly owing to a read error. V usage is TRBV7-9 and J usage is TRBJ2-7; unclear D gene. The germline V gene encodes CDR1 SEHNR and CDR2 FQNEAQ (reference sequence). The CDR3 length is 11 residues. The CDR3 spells CSSSPSYEQYF. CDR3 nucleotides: TGTTCCAGCAGTCCGTCCTACGAGCAGTACTTC.

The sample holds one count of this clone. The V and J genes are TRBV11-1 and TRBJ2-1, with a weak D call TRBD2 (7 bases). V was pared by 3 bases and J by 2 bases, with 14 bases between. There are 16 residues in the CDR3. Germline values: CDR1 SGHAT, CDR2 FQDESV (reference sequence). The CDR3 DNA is TGTGCCAGCAGCTTGGGCGGGCGGGGGCCCTACAATGAGCAGTTCTTC. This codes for CASSLGGRGPYNEQFF.

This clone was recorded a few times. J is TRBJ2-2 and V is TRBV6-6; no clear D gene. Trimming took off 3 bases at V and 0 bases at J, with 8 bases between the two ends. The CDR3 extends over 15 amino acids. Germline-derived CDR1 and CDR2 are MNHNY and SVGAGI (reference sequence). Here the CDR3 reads CASSYPTANTGELFF. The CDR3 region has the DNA TGTGCCAGCAGTTATCCGACTGCGAACACCGGGGAGCTGTTTTTT.

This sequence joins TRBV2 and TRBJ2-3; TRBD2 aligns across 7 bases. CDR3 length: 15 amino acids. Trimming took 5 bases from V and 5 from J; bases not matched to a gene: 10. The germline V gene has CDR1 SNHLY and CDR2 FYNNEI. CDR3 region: CASSPSLPGGDTQYF. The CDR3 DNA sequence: TGTGCCAGCAGTCCTTCCCTTCCGGGGGGAGATACGCAGTATTTT.

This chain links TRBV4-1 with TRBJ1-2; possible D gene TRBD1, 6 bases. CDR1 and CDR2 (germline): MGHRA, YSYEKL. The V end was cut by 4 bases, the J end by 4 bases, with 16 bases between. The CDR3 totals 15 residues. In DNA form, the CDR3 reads TGCGCCAGCAGCCGGGGGGGCGCCGAAGCCTATGGCTACACCTTC. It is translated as CASSRGGAEAYGYTF.

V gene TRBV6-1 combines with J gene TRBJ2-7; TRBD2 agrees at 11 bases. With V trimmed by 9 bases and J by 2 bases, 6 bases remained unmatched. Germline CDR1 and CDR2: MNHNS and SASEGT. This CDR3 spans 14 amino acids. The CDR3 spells CASTLSGGAYEQYF. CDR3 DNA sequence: TGTGCCAGTACCCTTAGCGGGGGGGCCTACGAGCAGTACTTC.

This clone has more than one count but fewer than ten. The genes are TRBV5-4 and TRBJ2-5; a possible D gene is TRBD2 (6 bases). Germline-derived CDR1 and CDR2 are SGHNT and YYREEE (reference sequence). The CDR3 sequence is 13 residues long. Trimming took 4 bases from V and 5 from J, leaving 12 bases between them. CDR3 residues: CASSLPGEETQYF. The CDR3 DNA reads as TGTGCCAGCAGCCTCCCGGGGGAGGAGACCCAGTACTTC. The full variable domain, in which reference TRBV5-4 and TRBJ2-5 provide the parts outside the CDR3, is ETGVTQSPTHLIKTRGQQVTLRCSSQSGHNTVSWYQQALGQGPQFIFQYYREEENGRGNFPPRFSGLQFPNYSSELNVNALELDDSALYLCASSLPGEETQYFGPGTRLLVL.

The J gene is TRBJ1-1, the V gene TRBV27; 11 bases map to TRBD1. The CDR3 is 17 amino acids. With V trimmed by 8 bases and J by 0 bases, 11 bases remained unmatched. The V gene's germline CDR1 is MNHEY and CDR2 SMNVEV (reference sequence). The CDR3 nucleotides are TGTGCCAGCGGGGCCGGGACAGGGGGATCGTTGAACACTGAAGCTTTCTTT. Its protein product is CASGAGTGGSLNTEAFF.

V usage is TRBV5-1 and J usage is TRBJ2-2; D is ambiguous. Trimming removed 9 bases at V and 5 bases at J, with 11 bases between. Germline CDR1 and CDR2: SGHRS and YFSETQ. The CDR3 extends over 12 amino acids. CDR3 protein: CATRPETGELFF. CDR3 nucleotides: TGCGCCACCCGACCGGAGACCGGGGAGCTGTTTTTT.

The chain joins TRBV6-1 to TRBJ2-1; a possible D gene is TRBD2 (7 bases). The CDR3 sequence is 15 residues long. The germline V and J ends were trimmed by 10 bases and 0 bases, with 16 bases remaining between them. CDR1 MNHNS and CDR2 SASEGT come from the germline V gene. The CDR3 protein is CATPGGYSSYNEQFF. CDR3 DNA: TGTGCCACCCCGGGGGGCTATAGCTCCTACAATGAGCAGTTCTTC.

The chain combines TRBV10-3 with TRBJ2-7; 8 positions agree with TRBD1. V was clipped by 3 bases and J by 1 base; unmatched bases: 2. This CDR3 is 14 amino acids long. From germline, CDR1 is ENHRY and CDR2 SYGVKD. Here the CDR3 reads CAISDRDRSYEQYF. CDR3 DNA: TGTGCCATCAGTGACCGGGACAGGTCCTACGAGCAGTACTTC.

The chain's CDR3 is CASSLRLAMGETQYF. The CDR3 nucleotides are TGTGCCAGCAGCTTAAGACTAGCGATGGGAGAGACCCAGTACTTC. V is TRBV7-2 and J is TRBJ2-5, with 8 positions matching TRBD2. The ends lost 2 bases at V and 4 bases at J; junction bases unmatched: 6. The CDR3 totals 15 residues. The germline CDR1 and CDR2 sequences are SGHTA and FQGNSA. Variable domain in full (rest from reference TRBV7-2 and TRBJ2-5): GAGVSQSPSNKVTEKGKDVELRCDPISGHTALYWYRQSLGQGLEFLIYFQGNSAPDKSGLPSDRFSAERTGGSVSTLTIQRTQQEDSAVYLCASSLRLAMGETQYFGPGTRLLVL.

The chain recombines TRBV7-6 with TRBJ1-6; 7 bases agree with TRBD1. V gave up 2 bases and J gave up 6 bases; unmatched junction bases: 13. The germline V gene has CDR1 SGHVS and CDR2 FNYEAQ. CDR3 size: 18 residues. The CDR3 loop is CASSLTRQGGVGNSPLHF. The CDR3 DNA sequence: TGTGCCAGCAGCTTAACCCGGCAGGGGGGCGTTGGTAATTCACCCCTCCACTTT. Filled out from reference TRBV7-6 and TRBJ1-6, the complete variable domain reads GAGVSQSPRYKVTKRGQDVALRCDPISGHVSLYWYRQALGQGPEFLTYFNYEAQQDKSGLPNDRFSAERPEGSISTLTIQRTEQRDSAMYRCASSLTRQGGVGNSPLHFGNGTRLTVT.

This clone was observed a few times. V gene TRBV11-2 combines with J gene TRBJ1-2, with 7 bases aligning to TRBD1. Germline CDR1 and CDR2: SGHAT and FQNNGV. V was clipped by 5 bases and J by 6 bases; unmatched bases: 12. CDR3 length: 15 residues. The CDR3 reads CASSPGTDSWHGYTF. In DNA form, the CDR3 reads TGTGCCAGCAGCCCTGGGACAGATAGCTGGCATGGCTACACCTTC.

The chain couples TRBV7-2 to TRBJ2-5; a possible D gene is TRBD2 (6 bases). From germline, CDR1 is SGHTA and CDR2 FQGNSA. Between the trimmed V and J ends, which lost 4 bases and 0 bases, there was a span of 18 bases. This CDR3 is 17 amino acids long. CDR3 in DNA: TGTGCCAGCAGCTCCACCTCGCGGGGAGAGTACCAAGAGACCCAGTACTTC. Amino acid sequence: CASSSTSRGEYQETQYF.

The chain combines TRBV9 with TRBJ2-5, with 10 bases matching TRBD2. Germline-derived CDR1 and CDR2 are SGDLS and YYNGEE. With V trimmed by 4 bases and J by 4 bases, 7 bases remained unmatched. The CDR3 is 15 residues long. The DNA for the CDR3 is TGTGCCAGCAGCCCGCTAGCGGGAGTCGGAGAGACCCAGTACTTC. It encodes CASSPLAGVGETQYF.

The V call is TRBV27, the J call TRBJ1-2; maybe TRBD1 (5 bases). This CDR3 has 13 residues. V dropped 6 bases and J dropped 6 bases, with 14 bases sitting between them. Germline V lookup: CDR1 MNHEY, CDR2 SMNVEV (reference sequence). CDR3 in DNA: TGTGCCAGCAGCCCCGCGGGGGTCCATGGCTACACCTTC. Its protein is CASSPAGVHGYTF.

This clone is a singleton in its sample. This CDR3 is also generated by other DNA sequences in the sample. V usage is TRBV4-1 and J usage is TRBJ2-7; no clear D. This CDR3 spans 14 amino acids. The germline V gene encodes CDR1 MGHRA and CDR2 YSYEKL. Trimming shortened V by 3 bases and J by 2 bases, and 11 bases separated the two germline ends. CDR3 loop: CASSHRSPPYEQYF. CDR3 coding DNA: TGCGCCAGCAGCCACCGGTCTCCCCCCTACGAGCAGTACTTC.

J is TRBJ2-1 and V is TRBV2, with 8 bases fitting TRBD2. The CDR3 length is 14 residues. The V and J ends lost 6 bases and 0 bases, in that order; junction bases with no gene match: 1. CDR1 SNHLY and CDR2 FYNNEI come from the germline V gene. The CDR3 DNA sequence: TGTGCCAGCAGAAGCGGGAGCTCCTACAATGAGCAGTTCTTC. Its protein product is CASRSGSSYNEQFF.

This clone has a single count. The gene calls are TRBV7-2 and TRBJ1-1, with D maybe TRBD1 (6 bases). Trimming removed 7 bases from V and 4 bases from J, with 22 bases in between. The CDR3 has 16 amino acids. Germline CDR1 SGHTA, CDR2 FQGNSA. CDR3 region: CASTVGGGSHITEAFF. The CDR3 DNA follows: TGTGCCAGCACCGTAGGGGGGGGCAGCCATATCACTGAAGCTTTCTTT.

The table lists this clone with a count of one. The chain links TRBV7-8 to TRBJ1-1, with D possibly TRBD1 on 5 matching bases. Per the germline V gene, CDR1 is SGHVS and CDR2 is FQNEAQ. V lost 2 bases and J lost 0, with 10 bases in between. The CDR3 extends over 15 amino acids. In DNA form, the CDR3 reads TGTGCCAGCAGCTTACTAGGGGTAATGAACACTGAAGCTTTCTTT. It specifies CASSLLGVMNTEAFF.

CDR3 residues: CASSFMQGTETQYF. CDR3 nucleotide sequence: TGTGCCAGCAGCTTTATGCAGGGTACGGAGACCCAGTACTTC. The genes are TRBV7-6 and TRBJ2-5; D possibly corresponds to TRBD1 (5 bases). The CDR3 consists of 14 residues. With 3 bases removed from V and 5 bases from J, the gap between germline ends came to 13 bases. Germline CDR1 SGHVS, CDR2 FNYEAQ. Looking up the rest from reference TRBV7-6 and TRBJ2-5 gives the full variable domain: GAGVSQSPRYKVTKRGQDVALRCDPISGHVSLYWYRQALGQGPEFLTYFNYEAQQDKSGLPNDRFSAERPEGSISTLTIQRTEQRDSAMYRCASSFMQGTETQYFGPGTRLLVL.

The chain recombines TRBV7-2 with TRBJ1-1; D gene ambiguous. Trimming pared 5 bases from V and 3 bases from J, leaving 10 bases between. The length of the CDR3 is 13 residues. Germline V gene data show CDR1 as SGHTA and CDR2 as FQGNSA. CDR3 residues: CASSTGRDTEAFF. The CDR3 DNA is TGTGCCAGCAGCACGGGTCGGGACACTGAAGCTTTCTTT.